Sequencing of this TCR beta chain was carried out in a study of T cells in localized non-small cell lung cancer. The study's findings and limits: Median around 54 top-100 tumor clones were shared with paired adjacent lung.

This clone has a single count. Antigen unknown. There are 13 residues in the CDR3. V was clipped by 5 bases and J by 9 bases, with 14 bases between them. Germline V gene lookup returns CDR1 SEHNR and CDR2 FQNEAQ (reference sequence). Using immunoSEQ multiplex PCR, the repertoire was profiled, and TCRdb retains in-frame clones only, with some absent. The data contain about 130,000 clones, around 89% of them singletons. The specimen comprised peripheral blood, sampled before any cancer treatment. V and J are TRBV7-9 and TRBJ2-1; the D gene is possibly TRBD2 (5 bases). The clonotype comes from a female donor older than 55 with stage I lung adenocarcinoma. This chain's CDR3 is CASSLREVGEQFF. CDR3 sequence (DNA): TGTGCCAGCAGCCTGAGGGAAGTCGGTGAGCAGTTCTTC.